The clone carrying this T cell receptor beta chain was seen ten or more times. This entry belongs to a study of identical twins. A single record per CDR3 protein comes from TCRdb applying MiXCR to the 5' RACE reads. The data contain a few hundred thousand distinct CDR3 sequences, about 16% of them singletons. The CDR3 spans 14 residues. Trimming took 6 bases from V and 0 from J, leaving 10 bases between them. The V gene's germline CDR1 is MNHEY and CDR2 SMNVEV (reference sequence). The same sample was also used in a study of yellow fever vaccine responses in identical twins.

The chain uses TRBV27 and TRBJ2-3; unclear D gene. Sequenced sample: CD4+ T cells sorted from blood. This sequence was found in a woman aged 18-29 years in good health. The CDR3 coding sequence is TGTGCCAGCAGGCCGTACGGGAGCACAGATACGCAGTATTTT. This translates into CASRPYGSTDTQYF.